This TCR beta chain was identified in a study of T-cell reconstitution after alpha-beta-depleted transplantation in children. Worth noting for this clonotype: What it binds is unknown. Sequence at one end of the junction differs from germline and may be a read error.

Using unique molecular identifiers, the investigators prepared the TCRbeta library. A single record per CDR3 protein comes from TCRdb applying MiXCR to the PCR reads. Of some 840,000 distinct CDR3 sequences in the sample, roughly 15% were seen once. CDR1 MGHRA and CDR2 YSYEKL come from the germline V gene. This CDR3 has 13 residues. Study observations and caveats: Certain patients had high TCRbeta diversity at day 60, and it came from recipient T cells and thymic progenitors that survived.

The clonotype was recovered from a male patient between 5 and 17 years old who had a stem cell transplant for acute lymphoblastic leukemia, so the T cells may come from the graft donor. The specimen comprised PBMCs, mostly from graft donor cells, sampled 360 days after TCRalphabeta/CD19-depleted stem cell transplant. This chain joins TRBV4-1 and TRBJ2-2; no definite D call. The CDR3 sequence: CASSQDRTGELFF. The CDR3 nucleotides read TGTGCCAGCAGCCAAGATCGAACCGGGGAGCTGTTTTTT.